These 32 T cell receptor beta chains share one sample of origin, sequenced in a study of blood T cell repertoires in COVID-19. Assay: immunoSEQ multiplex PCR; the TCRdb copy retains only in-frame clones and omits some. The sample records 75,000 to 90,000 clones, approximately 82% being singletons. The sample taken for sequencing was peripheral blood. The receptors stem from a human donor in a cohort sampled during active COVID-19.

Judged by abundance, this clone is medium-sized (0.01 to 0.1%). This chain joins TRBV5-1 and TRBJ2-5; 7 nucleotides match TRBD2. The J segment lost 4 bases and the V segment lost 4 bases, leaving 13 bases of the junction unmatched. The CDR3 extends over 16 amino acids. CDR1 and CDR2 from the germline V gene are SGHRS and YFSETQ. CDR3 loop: CASSPIVGGIGETQYF. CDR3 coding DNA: TGCGCCAGCAGCCCTATTGTCGGGGGGATAGGAGAGACCCAGTACTTC.

The CDR3: CASSVGGGPTYEQYF. The CDR3 bases are TGTGCCAGCAGCGTAGGCGGAGGGCCCACCTACGAGCAGTACTTC. The V and J genes are TRBV9 and TRBJ2-7; D perhaps matches TRBD2 (6 bases). V was shortened by 0 bases and J by 2 bases, with 12 bases between the two germline ends. The CDR3 has 15 amino acids. Germline loops: CDR1 SGDLS, CDR2 YYNGEE. Full variable domain (missing parts from reference TRBV9 and TRBJ2-7): DSGVTQTPKHLITATGQRVTLRCSPRSGDLSVYWYQQSLDQGLQFLIQYYNGEERAKGNILERFSAQQFPDLHSELNLSSLELGDSALYFCASSVGGGPTYEQYFGPGTRLTVT.

The CDR3 region is CASSSPRSTDTQYF. The CDR3 DNA is TGTGCCAGCAGTTCCCCCCGTAGCACAGATACGCAGTATTTT. V gene TRBV28 combines with J gene TRBJ2-3; D uncertain. Germline V gene lookup returns CDR1 MDHEN and CDR2 SYDVKM. Trimming took 4 bases from V and 0 from J, leaving 8 bases between them. The CDR3 is 14 amino acids.

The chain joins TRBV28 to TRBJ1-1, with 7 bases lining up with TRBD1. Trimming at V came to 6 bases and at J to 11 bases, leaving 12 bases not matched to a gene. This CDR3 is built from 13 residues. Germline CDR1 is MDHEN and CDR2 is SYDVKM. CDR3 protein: CASRGLLSDRAFF. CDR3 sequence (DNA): TGTGCCAGCAGAGGACTTCTTTCGGACAGGGCTTTCTTT.

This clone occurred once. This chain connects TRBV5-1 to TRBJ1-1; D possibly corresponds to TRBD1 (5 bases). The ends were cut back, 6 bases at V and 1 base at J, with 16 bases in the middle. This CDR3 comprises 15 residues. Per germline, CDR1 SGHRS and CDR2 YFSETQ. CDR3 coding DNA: TGCGCCAGCATCGACTCGGGGCGGGAGAACACTGAAGCTTTCTTT. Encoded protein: CASIDSGRENTEAFF.

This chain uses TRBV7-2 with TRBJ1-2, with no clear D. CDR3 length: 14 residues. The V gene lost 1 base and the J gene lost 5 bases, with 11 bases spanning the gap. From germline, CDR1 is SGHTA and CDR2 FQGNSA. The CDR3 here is CASSLDRGGYGYTF. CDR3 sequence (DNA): TGTGCCAGCAGCTTAGACCGCGGTGGGTATGGCTACACCTTC.

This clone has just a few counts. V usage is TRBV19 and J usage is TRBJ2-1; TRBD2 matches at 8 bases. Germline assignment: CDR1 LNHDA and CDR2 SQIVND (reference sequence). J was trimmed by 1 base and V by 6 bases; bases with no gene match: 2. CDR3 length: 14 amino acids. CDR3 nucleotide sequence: TGTGCCAGTAGGGAGCGGGGGTCCTACAATGAGCAGTTCTTC. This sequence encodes CASRERGSYNEQFF.

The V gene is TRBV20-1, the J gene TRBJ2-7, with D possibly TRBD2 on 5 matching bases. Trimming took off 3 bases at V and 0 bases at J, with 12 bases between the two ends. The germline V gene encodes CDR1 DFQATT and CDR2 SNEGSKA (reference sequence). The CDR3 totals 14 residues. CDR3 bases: TGCAGTGCTAGTCCACCGGGAAGCTCCTACGAGCAGTACTTC. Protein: CSASPPGSSYEQYF.

The CDR3 DNA reads as TGTGCCAGCAGCTTAGGGACAGGGGGCATAAATGAGCAGTTCTTC. Amino acids: CASSLGTGGINEQFF. The V and J genes are TRBV7-3 and TRBJ2-1, with 12 bases fitting TRBD1. The CDR3 has 15 amino acids. Trimming removed 2 bases from V and 7 bases from J; junction bases left unmatched: 3. Germline CDR1 SGHTA, CDR2 FQGTGA.

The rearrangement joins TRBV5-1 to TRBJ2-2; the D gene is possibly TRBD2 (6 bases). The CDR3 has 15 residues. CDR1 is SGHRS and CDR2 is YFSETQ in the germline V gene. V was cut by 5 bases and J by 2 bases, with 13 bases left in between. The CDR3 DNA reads TGCGCCAGCAGTGGCAGGGACTTCAACACCGGGGAGCTGTTTTTT. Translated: CASSGRDFNTGELFF.

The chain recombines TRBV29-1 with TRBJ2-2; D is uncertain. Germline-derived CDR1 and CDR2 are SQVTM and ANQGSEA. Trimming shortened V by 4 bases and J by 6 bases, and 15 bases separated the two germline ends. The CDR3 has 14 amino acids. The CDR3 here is CSVGEPVRSGELFF. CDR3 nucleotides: TGCAGCGTTGGAGAGCCGGTGCGGTCCGGGGAGCTGTTTTTT.

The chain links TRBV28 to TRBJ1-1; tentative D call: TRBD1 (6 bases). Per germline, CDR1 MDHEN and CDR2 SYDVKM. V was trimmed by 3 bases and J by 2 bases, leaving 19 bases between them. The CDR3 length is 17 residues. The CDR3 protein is CASSFPKQGGINTEAFF. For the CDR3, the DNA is TGTGCCAGCAGTTTCCCAAAACAGGGAGGGATAAACACTGAAGCTTTCTTT.

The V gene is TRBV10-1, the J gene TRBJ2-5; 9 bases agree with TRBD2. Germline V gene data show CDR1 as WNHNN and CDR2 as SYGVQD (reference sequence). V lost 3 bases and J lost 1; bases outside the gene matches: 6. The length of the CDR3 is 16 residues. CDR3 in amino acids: CASSEGSGRLQETQYF. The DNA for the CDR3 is TGCGCCAGCAGTGAAGGGAGCGGGAGGCTCCAAGAGACCCAGTACTTC.

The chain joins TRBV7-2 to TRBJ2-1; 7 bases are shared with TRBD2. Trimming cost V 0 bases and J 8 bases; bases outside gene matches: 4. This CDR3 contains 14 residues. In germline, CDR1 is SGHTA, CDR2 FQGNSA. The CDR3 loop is CASSLAGGEDEQFF. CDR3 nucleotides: TGTGCCAGCAGCTTAGCGGGGGGGGAGGATGAGCAGTTCTTC. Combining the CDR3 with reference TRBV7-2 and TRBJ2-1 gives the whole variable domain GAGVSQSPSNKVTEKGKDVELRCDPISGHTALYWYRQSLGQGLEFLIYFQGNSAPDKSGLPSDRFSAERTGGSVSTLTIQRTQQEDSAVYLCASSLAGGEDEQFFGPGTRLTVL.

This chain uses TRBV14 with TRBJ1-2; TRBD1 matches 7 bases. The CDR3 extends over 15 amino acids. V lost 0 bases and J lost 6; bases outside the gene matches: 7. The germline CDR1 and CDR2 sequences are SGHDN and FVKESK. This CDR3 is CASSQEGQPPNGYTF. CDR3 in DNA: TGTGCCAGCAGCCAAGAGGGACAGCCTCCTAATGGCTACACCTTC.

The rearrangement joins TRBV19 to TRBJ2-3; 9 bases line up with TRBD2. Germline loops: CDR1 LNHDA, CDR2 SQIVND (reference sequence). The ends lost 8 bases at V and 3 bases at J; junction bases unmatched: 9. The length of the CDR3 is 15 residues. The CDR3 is CASCGGARGTDTQYF. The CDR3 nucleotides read TGTGCCAGTTGCGGGGGGGCCCGGGGAACAGATACGCAGTATTTT.

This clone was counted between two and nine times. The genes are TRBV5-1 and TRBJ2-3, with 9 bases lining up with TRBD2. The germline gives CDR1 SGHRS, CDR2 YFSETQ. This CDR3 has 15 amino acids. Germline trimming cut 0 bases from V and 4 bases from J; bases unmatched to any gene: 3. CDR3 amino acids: CASSLEVAGADTQYF. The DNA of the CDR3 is TGCGCCAGCAGCTTGGAGGTAGCGGGAGCAGATACGCAGTATTTT.

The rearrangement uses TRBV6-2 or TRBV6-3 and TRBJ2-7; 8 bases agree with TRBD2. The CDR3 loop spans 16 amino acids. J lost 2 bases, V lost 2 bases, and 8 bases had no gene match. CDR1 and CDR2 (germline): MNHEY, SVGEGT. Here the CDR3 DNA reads TGTGCCAGCAGTTACCGGTCGGGTAGCGGGACCTACGAGCAGTACTTC. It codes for CASSYRSGSGTYEQYF.

Here the CDR3 reads CASSQDLRQGAVEQYF. The CDR3 nucleotides are TGTGCCAGCAGCCAAGATCTAAGGCAGGGGGCTGTCGAGCAGTACTTC. The V call is TRBV3-1 (or the pseudogene TRBV3-2), the J call TRBJ2-7; 8 positions agree with TRBD1. Germline V CDR1 and CDR2: LGHDT, YNNKEL (reference sequence). The CDR3 spans 16 residues. The ends lost 0 bases at V and 6 bases at J; junction bases unmatched: 10.

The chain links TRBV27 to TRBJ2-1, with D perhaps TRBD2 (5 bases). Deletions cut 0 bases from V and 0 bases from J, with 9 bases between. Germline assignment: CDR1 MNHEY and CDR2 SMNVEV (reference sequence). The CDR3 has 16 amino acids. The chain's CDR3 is CASSLSDWSSYNEQFF. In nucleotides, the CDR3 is TGTGCCAGCAGTTTATCGGACTGGAGCTCCTACAATGAGCAGTTCTTC.

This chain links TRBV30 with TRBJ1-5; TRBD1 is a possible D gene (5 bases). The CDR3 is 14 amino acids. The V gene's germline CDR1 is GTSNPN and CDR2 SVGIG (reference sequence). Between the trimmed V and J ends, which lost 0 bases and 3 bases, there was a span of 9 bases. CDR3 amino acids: CAWSVGVYNQPQHF. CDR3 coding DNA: TGTGCCTGGAGTGTAGGGGTATACAATCAGCCCCAGCATTTT. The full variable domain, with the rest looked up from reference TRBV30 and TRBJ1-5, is SQTIHQWPATLVQPVGSPLSLECTVEGTSNPNLYWYRQAAGRGLQLLFYSVGIGQISSEVPQNLSASRPQDRQFILSSKKLLLSDSGFYLCAWSVGVYNQPQHFGDGTRLSIL.

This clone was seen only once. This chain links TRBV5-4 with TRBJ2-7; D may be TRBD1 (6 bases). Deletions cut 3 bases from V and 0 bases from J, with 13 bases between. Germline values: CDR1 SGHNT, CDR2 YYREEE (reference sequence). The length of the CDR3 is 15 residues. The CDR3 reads CASSSQGFSSYEQYF. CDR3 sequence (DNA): TGTGCCAGCAGCTCACAGGGATTTAGCTCCTACGAGCAGTACTTC.

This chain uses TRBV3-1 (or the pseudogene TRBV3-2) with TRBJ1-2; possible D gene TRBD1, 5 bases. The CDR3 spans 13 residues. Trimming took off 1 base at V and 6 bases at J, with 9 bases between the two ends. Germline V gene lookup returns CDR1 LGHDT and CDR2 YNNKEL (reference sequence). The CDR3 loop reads CASSQGGVDGYTF. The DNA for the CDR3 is TGTGCCAGCAGCCAAGGGGGCGTAGATGGCTACACCTTC.

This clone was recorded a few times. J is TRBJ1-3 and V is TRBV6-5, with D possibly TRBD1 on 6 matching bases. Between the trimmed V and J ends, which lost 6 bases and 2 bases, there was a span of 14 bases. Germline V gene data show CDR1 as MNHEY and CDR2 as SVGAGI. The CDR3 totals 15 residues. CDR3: CASSRNDRPGNTIYF. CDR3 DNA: TGTGCCAGCAGCCGAAACGACAGGCCTGGAAACACCATATATTTT.

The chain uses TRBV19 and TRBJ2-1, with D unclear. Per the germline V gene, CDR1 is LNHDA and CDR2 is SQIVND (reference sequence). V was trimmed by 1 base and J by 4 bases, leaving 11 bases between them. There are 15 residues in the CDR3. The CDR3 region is CASSIGSQNYNEQFF. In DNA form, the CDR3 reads TGTGCCAGTAGTATAGGGAGCCAGAATTACAATGAGCAGTTCTTC.

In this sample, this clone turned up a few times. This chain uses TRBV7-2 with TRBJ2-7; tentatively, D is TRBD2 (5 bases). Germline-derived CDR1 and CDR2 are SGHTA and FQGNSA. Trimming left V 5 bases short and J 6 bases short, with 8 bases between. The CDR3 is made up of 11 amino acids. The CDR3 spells CASSRLLEQYF. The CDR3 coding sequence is TGTGCCAGCAGCCGACTACTCGAGCAGTACTTC.

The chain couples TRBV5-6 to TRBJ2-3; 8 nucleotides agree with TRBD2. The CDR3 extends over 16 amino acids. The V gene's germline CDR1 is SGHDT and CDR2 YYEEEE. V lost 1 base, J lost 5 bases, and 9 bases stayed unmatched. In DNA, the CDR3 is TGTGCCAGCAGCTTGACGAGCGGGAGCGGAATAGATACGCAGTATTTT. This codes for CASSLTSGSGIDTQYF.

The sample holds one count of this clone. CDR3 sequence reads: CSASDASLSGSQPQHF. The CDR3 DNA follows: TGCAGTGCTAGTGATGCAAGCCTCTCGGGGTCTCAGCCCCAGCATTTT. V gene TRBV20-1 combines with J gene TRBJ1-5; no firm D call. Germline V gene lookup returns CDR1 DFQATT and CDR2 SNEGSKA (reference sequence). The V gene lost 3 bases and the J gene lost 6 bases, with 21 bases spanning the gap. The CDR3 extends over 16 amino acids.

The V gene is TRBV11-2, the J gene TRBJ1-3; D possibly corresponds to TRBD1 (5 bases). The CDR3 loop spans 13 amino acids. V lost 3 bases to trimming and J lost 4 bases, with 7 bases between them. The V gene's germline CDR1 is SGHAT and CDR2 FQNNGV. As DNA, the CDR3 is TGTGCCAGCAGCTTGACAGTCGGAAACACCATATATTTT. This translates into CASSLTVGNTIYF.

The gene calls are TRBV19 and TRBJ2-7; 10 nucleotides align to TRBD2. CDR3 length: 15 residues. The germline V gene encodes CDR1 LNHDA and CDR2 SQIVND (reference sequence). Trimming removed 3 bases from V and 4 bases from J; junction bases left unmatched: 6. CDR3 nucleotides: TGTGCCAGTAGTATGGGCCTAGCGGGAGTTTACGAGCAGTACTTC. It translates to CASSMGLAGVYEQYF. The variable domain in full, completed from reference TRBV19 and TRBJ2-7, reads DGGITQSPKYLFRKEGQNVTLSCEQNLNHDAMYWYRQDPGQGLRLIYYSQIVNDFQKGDIAEGYSVSREKKESFPLTVTSAQKNPTAFYLCASSMGLAGVYEQYFGPGTRLTVT.

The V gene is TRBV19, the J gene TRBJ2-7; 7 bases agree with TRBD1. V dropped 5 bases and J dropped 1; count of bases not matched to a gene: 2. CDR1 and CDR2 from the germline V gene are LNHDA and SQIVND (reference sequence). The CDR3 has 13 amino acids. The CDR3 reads CASSGQDSYEQYF. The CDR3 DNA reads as TGTGCCAGTAGTGGACAGGATTCCTACGAGCAGTACTTC.

The CDR3, as DNA: TGCGCCAGCAGCTTGGACAGGTCCGGTTCACCCCTCCACTTT. Its protein product is CASSLDRSGSPLHF. The J gene is TRBJ1-6, the V gene TRBV5-1; TRBD1 might be the D (5 bases). The CDR3 consists of 14 residues. V lost 0 bases and J 9 bases, leaving 10 bases between the germline ends. Germline V gives CDR1 SGHRS, CDR2 YFSETQ. Using reference TRBV5-1 and TRBJ1-6 for the parts outside the CDR3, the full variable domain is KAGVTQTPRYLIKTRGQQVTLSCSPISGHRSVSWYQQTPGQGLQFLFEYFSETQRNKGNFPGRFSGRQFSNSRSEMNVSTLELGDSALYLCASSLDRSGSPLHFGNGTRLTVT.